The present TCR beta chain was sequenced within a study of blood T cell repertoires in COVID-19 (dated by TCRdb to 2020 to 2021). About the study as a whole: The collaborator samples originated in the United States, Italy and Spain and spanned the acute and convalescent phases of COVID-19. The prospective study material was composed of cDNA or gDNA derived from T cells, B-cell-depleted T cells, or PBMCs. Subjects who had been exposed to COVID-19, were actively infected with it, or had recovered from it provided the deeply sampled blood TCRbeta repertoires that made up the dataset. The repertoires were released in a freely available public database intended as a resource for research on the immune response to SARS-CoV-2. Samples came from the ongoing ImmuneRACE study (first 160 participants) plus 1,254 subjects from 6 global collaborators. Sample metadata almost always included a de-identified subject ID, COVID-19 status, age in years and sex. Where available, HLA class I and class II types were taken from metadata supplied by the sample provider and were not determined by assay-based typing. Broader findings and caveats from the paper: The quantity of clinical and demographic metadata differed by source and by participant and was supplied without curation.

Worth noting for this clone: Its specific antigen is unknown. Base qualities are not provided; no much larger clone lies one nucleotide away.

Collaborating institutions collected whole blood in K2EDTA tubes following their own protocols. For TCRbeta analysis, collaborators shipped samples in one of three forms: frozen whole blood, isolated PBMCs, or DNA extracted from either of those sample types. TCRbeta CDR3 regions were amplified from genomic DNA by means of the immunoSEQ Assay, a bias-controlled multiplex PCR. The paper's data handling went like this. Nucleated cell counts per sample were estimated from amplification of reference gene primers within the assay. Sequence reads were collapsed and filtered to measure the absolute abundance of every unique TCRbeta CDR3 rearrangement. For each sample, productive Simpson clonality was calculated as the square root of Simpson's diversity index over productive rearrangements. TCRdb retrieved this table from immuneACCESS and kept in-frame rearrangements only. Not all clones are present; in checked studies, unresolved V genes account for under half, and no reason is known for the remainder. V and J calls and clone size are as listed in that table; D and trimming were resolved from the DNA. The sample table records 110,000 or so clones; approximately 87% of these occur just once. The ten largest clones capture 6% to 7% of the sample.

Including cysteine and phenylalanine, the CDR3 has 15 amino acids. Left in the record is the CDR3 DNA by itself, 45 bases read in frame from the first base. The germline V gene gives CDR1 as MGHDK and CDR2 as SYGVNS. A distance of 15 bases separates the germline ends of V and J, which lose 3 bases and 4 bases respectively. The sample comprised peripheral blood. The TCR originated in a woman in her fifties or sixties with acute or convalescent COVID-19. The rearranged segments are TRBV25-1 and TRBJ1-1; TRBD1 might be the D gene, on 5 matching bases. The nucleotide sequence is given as TGTGCCAGCAGTGACCCCGGGAGGGGTCTCACTGAAGCTTTCTTT. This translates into CASSDPGRGLTEAFF.